A selection of T cell receptor beta chains follows, all from one sample in a study of T cells in Graves' hyperthyroidism and ophthalmopathy. TCRdb called the multiplex PCR reads again in MiXCR, with one record for every CDR3 protein. The table shows under 400,000 distinct CDR3 sequences, with 16% occurring only once. What was sequenced was blood. Receptors were obtained from a man between 25 and 39 years old with Graves' hyperthyroidism. CDR3s include the opening cysteine and the closing phenylalanine or tryptophan. Each record gives: V gene, clone size, J gene, CDR3 protein. Where a row states a size, it is once, few, many or the class of an expanded clone; other rows omit it.

v_gene: TRBV20-1; abundance: few; j_gene: TRBJ1-2; CDR3aa: CSAKIYGYTF
v_gene: TRBV20-1; abundance: many; j_gene: TRBJ1-1; CDR3aa: CSAPPAGRFRNTEAFF
v_gene: TRBV28; abundance: -; j_gene: TRBJ1-1; CDR3aa: CASRLIPGGYEAFF
v_gene: TRBV20-1; abundance: many; j_gene: TRBJ2-1; CDR3aa: CSAPGSYNEQFF
v_gene: TRBV11-2; abundance: many; j_gene: TRBJ1-5; CDR3aa: CASSLDRGRFQPQHF
v_gene: TRBV5-1; abundance: many; j_gene: TRBJ1-6; CDR3aa: CASSLSSGGGNSPLHF
v_gene: TRBV11-1; abundance: once; j_gene: TRBJ1-1; CDR3aa: CASSTDRGDTEAFF
v_gene: TRBV11-3; abundance: -; j_gene: TRBJ1-1; CDR3aa: CASSRSVTEAFF
v_gene: TRBV2; abundance: many; j_gene: TRBJ1-2; CDR3aa: CASSEGPLEHYGYTF
v_gene: TRBV6-1; abundance: -; j_gene: TRBJ2-1; CDR3aa: CAGAVSYNEQFF
v_gene: TRBV6-1; abundance: many; j_gene: TRBJ2-6; CDR3aa: CASSRMGGAGANVLTF
v_gene: TRBV7-6; abundance: -; j_gene: TRBJ1-2; CDR3aa: CASSSGWGGYTF
v_gene: TRBV3-1; abundance: many; j_gene: TRBJ2-3; CDR3aa: CASTQGGDTQYF
v_gene: TRBV6-1; abundance: few; j_gene: TRBJ2-1; CDR3aa: CASSGGPGQTGMRAYNEQFF
v_gene: TRBV30; abundance: few; j_gene: TRBJ2-4; CDR3aa: CAWSVRASSGIQYF
v_gene: TRBV5-1; abundance: -; j_gene: TRBJ1-5; CDR3aa: CASSPSGGGVQPQHF
v_gene: TRBV29-1; abundance: few; j_gene: TRBJ2-2; CDR3aa: CSAKRRERSGELFF
v_gene: TRBV28; abundance: many; j_gene: TRBJ1-1; CDR3aa: CASSLGTGGGEAFF
v_gene: TRBV19; abundance: -; j_gene: TRBJ1-2; CDR3aa: CASGDRTGGYTF
v_gene: TRBV12-3/TRBV12-4; abundance: many; j_gene: TRBJ1-1; CDR3aa: CASSFDRGYTEAFF
v_gene: TRBV5-1; abundance: few; j_gene: TRBJ2-5; CDR3aa: CASSLLGLADAETQYF
v_gene: TRBV30; abundance: -; j_gene: TRBJ2-2; CDR3aa: CAWSALAFNTGELFF
v_gene: TRBV30; abundance: many; j_gene: TRBJ2-7; CDR3aa: CAWSVGTSASYEQYF
v_gene: TRBV27; abundance: -; j_gene: TRBJ1-3; CDR3aa: CASSFTLGSSGNTIYF
v_gene: TRBV7-2; abundance: -; j_gene: TRBJ2-7; CDR3aa: CASRTGGTSGSKHEQYF
v_gene: TRBV6-1; abundance: few; j_gene: TRBJ1-4; CDR3aa: CASSGLNEKLFF
v_gene: TRBV7-9; abundance: many; j_gene: TRBJ2-3; CDR3aa: CASSLPGGDTQYF
v_gene: TRBV29-1; abundance: -; j_gene: TRBJ2-7; CDR3aa: CSALPGTSGSYEQYF
v_gene: TRBV28; abundance: many; j_gene: TRBJ1-6; CDR3aa: CASIGEGSYNSPLHF
v_gene: TRBV19; abundance: -; j_gene: TRBJ1-1; CDR3aa: CASTGYMSGVKDEAFF
v_gene: TRBV7-9; abundance: many; j_gene: TRBJ2-7; CDR3aa: CASSLQGNEQYF
v_gene: TRBV10-3; abundance: few; j_gene: TRBJ1-2; CDR3aa: CAISELSYGYTF
v_gene: TRBV7-9; abundance: many; j_gene: TRBJ2-7; CDR3aa: CASSSRGGQMDEQYF
v_gene: TRBV3-1; abundance: many; j_gene: TRBJ1-5; CDR3aa: CASSQDRGQPQHF
v_gene: TRBV29-1; abundance: few; j_gene: TRBJ2-1; CDR3aa: CSVDPHRLAANEQFF
v_gene: TRBV30; abundance: many; j_gene: TRBJ2-1; CDR3aa: CAWCRAGSYNEQFF
v_gene: TRBV27; abundance: many; j_gene: TRBJ1-1; CDR3aa: CASSSYRVNTEAFF
v_gene: TRBV7-2; abundance: -; j_gene: TRBJ2-3; CDR3aa: CASSSRRTSGRSDTQYF
v_gene: TRBV3-1; abundance: many; j_gene: TRBJ2-3; CDR3aa: CASSHTSGPLYF
v_gene: TRBV2; abundance: few; j_gene: TRBJ1-1; CDR3aa: CASRQSPGPPGDTEAFF
v_gene: TRBV7-9; abundance: many; j_gene: TRBJ2-7; CDR3aa: CASTSTSGRAVGAYEQYF
v_gene: TRBV5-1; abundance: many; j_gene: TRBJ2-4; CDR3aa: CASSGAGGPSIQYF
v_gene: TRBV30; abundance: many; j_gene: TRBJ2-1; CDR3aa: CAWSRGQLAVRQFF
v_gene: TRBV30; abundance: many; j_gene: TRBJ1-6; CDR3aa: CAWSRTENSPLHF
v_gene: TRBV2; abundance: -; j_gene: TRBJ1-1; CDR3aa: CASSAPNTEAFF
v_gene: TRBV28; abundance: few; j_gene: TRBJ1-3; CDR3aa: CASSQAGRFSGNTIYF
v_gene: TRBV5-6; abundance: few; j_gene: TRBJ2-3; CDR3aa: CASSLGGQGIDTQYF
v_gene: TRBV7-4; abundance: few; j_gene: TRBJ2-1; CDR3aa: CASSLGGNIYNEQFF
v_gene: TRBV5-1; abundance: many; j_gene: TRBJ2-1; CDR3aa: CASSWDGSFEQFF
v_gene: TRBV29-1; abundance: many; j_gene: TRBJ1-1; CDR3aa: CSVEDSYNTEAFF
v_gene: TRBV12-3/TRBV12-4; abundance: -; j_gene: TRBJ2-2; CDR3aa: CASSLSLRTGELFF
v_gene: TRBV2; abundance: many; j_gene: TRBJ2-3; CDR3aa: CASVESPRPDTQYF
v_gene: TRBV6-1; abundance: -; j_gene: TRBJ2-3; CDR3aa: CASSGPGPSRTDTQYF
v_gene: TRBV7-2; abundance: many; j_gene: TRBJ2-7; CDR3aa: CASRITSGSSYEQYF
v_gene: TRBV12-3/TRBV12-4; abundance: many; j_gene: TRBJ2-7; CDR3aa: CASSKPGQGGEQYF